This TCR beta chain originates from a study of cytomegalovirus exposure and HLA in healthy donors. As for the study in general: Unique TCRs from HLA-typed donors, some 85 million of them, were held in an early data release.

Study-wide findings and caveats: Cytomegalovirus status was reportedly diagnosed by the classifier with high specificity and sensitivity. TCR beta V segments were, for the most part, productive about 87% or about 30% of the time in an earlier analysis.

The primer mix had 60 Vbeta and 13 Jbeta primers. Sequencing was performed with immunoSEQ multiplex PCR; in TCRdb, only in-frame clones are kept and a portion is missing. The data hold 95,000 to 100,000 clones, with 60% to 80% observed a single time. The CDR3 covers 16 residues. V lost 0 bases to trimming and J lost 0 bases, with 8 bases between them. Germline V CDR1 and CDR2: MGHRA, YSYEKL. A note on this clone: Its antigen is not identified.

V usage is TRBV4-1 and J usage is TRBJ2-2; D is possibly TRBD1 (6 bases). The sample taken for sequencing was PBMCs. This TCR was sampled from a female donor in good health and CMV-seronegative. In DNA, the CDR3 is TGCGCCAGCAGCCAAGAAGAGGGGGCGAACACCGGGGAGCTGTTTTTT. Translated, it gives CASSQEEGANTGELFF.